Shown below are 20 T cell receptor beta chains from a single sample sequenced in a study of T cell repertoires in cytomegalovirus infection. Their recognized antigens are unknown. TCRdb reprocessed the reads via MiXCR and lists one record per CDR3 protein. The table lists approximately 1,000,000 distinct CDR3 sequences, 30% to 40% of them singletons. This material consisted of cultured CD8+ T cells from PBMCs, taken from culture after CMV antigen stimulation. These TCRs come from a human donor in good health (CMV status not recorded). Some clones in this sample may be carry-over from other donors' samples.

This clonotype was counted only a few times. V is TRBV27 and J is TRBJ2-7, with a possible D match to TRBD2 (5 bases). The CDR3 runs to 14 residues. Germline CDR1 MNHEY, CDR2 SMNVEV (reference sequence). The V end was cut by 2 bases, the J end by 3 bases, with 11 bases between. The CDR3 DNA is TGTGCCAGCAGTTTAAGAGGGATAGGCTACGAGCAGTACGTC. Its protein is CASSLRGIGYEQYV.

Here the CDR3 DNA reads TGTGCCAGCAGTTACAACGGACATAATGAGCAGTTCTTC. Its translation: CASSYNGHNEQFF. The V and J genes are TRBV6-2 or TRBV6-3 and TRBJ2-1; D is possibly TRBD1 (5 bases). The CDR3 totals 13 residues. The germline V gene has CDR1 MNHEY and CDR2 SVGEGT. Trimming removed 2 bases from V and 7 bases from J, with 9 bases in between.

The genes are TRBV7-6 and TRBJ1-6; TRBD1 might be the D (6 bases). Germline V gene data show CDR1 as SGHVS and CDR2 as FNYEAQ. The ends were cut back, 4 bases at V and 5 bases at J, with 18 bases in the middle. This CDR3 contains 17 residues. This CDR3 is CASSSSSGGQNNSPLHF. The CDR3, as DNA: TGTGCCAGCAGCTCTAGCTCGGGGGGCCAGAATAATTCACCCCTCCACTTT.

This clonotype was detected a few times. This rearrangement joins TRBV4-1 to TRBJ2-1; 8 positions agree with TRBD1. This CDR3 comprises 12 residues. Germline V gives CDR1 MGHRA, CDR2 YSYEKL. V lost 3 bases and J lost 10; bases outside the gene matches: 2. The DNA for the CDR3 is TGCGCCAGCAGCCACGGGACAGGCGAGCAGTTCTTC. Translation: CASSHGTGEQFF.

The DNA of the CDR3 is TGTGCCGGGTCAGGGCCTAGCACAGATACGCAGTATTTT. It is translated as CAGSGPSTDTQYF. The V call is TRBV12-3 or TRBV12-4, the J call TRBJ2-3; D is perhaps TRBD1 (5 bases). V was trimmed by 11 bases and J by 0 bases, leaving 12 bases between them. The CDR3 runs 13 residues.

The V and J genes are TRBV4-1 and TRBJ1-1, with TRBD1 identical over 10 bases. The V and J ends lost 2 bases and 4 bases, in that order; junction bases with no gene match: 10. CDR1 and CDR2 from the germline V gene are MGHRA and YSYEKL. This CDR3 contains 17 residues. In DNA form, the CDR3 reads TGCGCCAGCAGCCAACGAACCGGGACAGGGGTGGGCACTGAAGCTTTCTTT. Protein sequence: CASSQRTGTGVGTEAFF.

Comment on this clonotype: A read error is likely, as this CDR3 ends without the conserved phenylalanine or tryptophan. The chain carries TRBV7-6 and TRBJ1-1; D is ambiguous. The CDR3 extends over 16 amino acids. Germline CDR1 and CDR2: SGHVS and FNYEAQ. This CDR3 is CANSLVGSRGNTEAFL. In nucleotides, the CDR3 is TGTGCCAACAGCTTAGTGGGTTCCCGCGGAAACACTGAAGCTTTCCTT.

The chain is built from TRBV12-3 or TRBV12-4 and TRBJ2-1; D unresolved. This CDR3 is built from 11 residues. V lost 8 bases and J lost 10, with 12 bases in between. The CDR3: CASEFGQEQFF. CDR3 bases: TGTGCCAGCGAGTTTGGCCAAGAGCAGTTCTTC.

This clonotype has just a few counts. This chain connects TRBV27 to TRBJ1-1; 12 bases match TRBD1. After removal of 6 bases from V and 5 bases from J, the junction contained 10 bases not matched to a gene. The CDR3 loop spans 16 amino acids. From germline, CDR1 is MNHEY and CDR2 SMNVEV (reference sequence). DNA for the CDR3: TGTGCCAGCAGCCCCGCGGGACAGGGGGCAGGTACTGAAGCTTTCTTT. Encoded protein: CASSPAGQGAGTEAFF.

Remarks on this clonotype: A much more abundant neighbour one base away suggests this may be a read error. The chain combines TRBV28 with TRBJ1-5; D gene ambiguous. Germline V gene sequence: CDR1 MDHEN, CDR2 SYDVKM. Trimming removed 10 bases from V and 5 bases from J, with 12 bases in between. This CDR3 has 12 residues. Here the CDR3 DNA reads TGTGCCACCCACACTGGCTATCAGCCCCAGCATTTT. It yields the protein CATHTGYQPQHF.

Remarks on this clonotype: The junction departs from the called germline gene at one end, perhaps through a read error. This chain joins TRBV7-3 and TRBJ2-2; no clear D gene. The germline V gene has CDR1 SGHTA and CDR2 FQGTGA. The CDR3 sequence is 15 residues long. For the CDR3, the DNA is TGTGTCAGCAGCTGGACGCCCAAAGGCACCGGGGAGCTGTTTTTT. As protein: CVSSWTPKGTGELFF.

This chain links TRBV12-3 or TRBV12-4 with TRBJ2-2; D is undetermined. CDR3 length: 20 amino acids. V lost 8 bases, J lost 5 bases, and 33 bases lay in between. The DNA of the CDR3 is TGTGCCAGCCCTCGCACAACACCGCAGTCTCACGTTCCTTCTACCGGGGAGCTGTTTTTT. Its translation is CASPRTTPQSHVPSTGELFF.

The rearrangement uses TRBV6-8 and TRBJ1-1; D perhaps matches TRBD1 (5 bases). Germline-derived CDR1 and CDR2 are MNHGY and SAAAGT. V lost 6 bases and J 0 bases, leaving 17 bases between the germline ends. This CDR3 spans 16 amino acids. The CDR3 sequence is CASSRLRQILNTEAFF. Written as DNA, the CDR3 is TGTGCCAGCAGCCGATTAAGACAGATCCTGAACACTGAAGCTTTCTTT.

The genes are TRBV7-9 and TRBJ1-1, with D possibly TRBD1 on 5 matching bases. Germline assignment: CDR1 SEHNR and CDR2 FQNEAQ (reference sequence). The V end was cut by 3 bases, the J end by 6 bases, with 17 bases between. The CDR3 has 15 residues. CDR3 region: CASSFNRGPRPEAFF. The CDR3 DNA sequence: TGTGCCAGCAGCTTTAATAGGGGCCCTAGGCCTGAAGCTTTCTTT.

This clonotype was recorded many times. The rearrangement uses TRBV7-9 and TRBJ2-1, with a tentative D call TRBD2 (6 bases). The CDR3 extends over 15 amino acids. Trimming took off 5 bases at V and 4 bases at J, with 15 bases between the two ends. CDR1 and CDR2 from the germline V gene are SEHNR and FQNEAQ (reference sequence). The CDR3 sequence: CASSPLRGIYNEQFF. CDR3 DNA: TGTGCCAGCAGCCCATTGCGGGGAATATACAATGAGCAGTTCTTC.

The chain is built from TRBV5-4 and TRBJ1-1, with a tentative D call TRBD1 (6 bases). Germline values: CDR1 SGHNT, CDR2 YYREEE (reference sequence). V was pared by 0 bases and J by 7 bases, with 10 bases between. The CDR3 has 13 residues. The CDR3: CASSLGLQGEAFF. The CDR3 DNA reads TGTGCCAGCAGCTTGGGCCTACAGGGTGAAGCTTTCTTT.

The rearrangement uses TRBV6-5 and TRBJ1-1; D remains unclear. CDR3 length: 13 amino acids. Trimming left V 3 bases short and J 6 bases short, with 11 bases between. Germline CDR1 reads MNHEY; CDR2 reads SVGAGI. CDR3: CASSYLETSEAFF. CDR3 DNA: TGTGCCAGCAGTTATCTAGAGACATCTGAAGCTTTCTTT.

This clonotype has a count of ten or more. This chain links TRBV7-9 with TRBJ1-2; TRBD1 agrees at 10 bases. V trimming: 4 bases; J trimming: 0 bases; junction bases outside the gene matches: 11. CDR3 length equals 18 residues. Per the germline V gene, CDR1 is SEHNR and CDR2 is FQNEAQ (reference sequence). The CDR3 region is CASSSTGTGVIANYGYTF. CDR3 DNA sequence: TGTGCCAGCAGCTCAACCGGGACAGGGGTCATAGCTAACTATGGCTACACCTTC. Full variable domain (remainder filled in from reference TRBV7-9 and TRBJ1-2): DTGVSQNPRHKITKRGQNVTFRCDPISEHNRLYWYRQTLGQGPEFLTYFQNEAQLEKSRLLSDRFSAERPKGSFSTLEIQRTEQGDSAMYLCASSSTGTGVIANYGYTFGSGTRLTVV.

The gene calls are TRBV27 and TRBJ2-7, with 8 positions matching TRBD1. From germline, CDR1 is MNHEY and CDR2 SMNVEV (reference sequence). The trim removed 7 bases at V and 0 bases at J, leaving 8 bases unmatched. The CDR3 has 15 amino acids. The CDR3 sequence is CASKPTGASSYEQYF. Written as DNA, the CDR3 is TGTGCCAGCAAACCGACAGGGGCTAGCTCCTACGAGCAGTACTTC.

The chain recombines TRBV19 with TRBJ1-1; D is possibly TRBD1 (5 bases). V lost 9 bases to trimming and J lost 2 bases, with 13 bases between them. The CDR3 extends over 13 amino acids. Looked up from germline, CDR1 is LNHDA and CDR2 is SQIVND (reference sequence). CDR3 amino acids: CASTGTINTEAFF. CDR3 nucleotide sequence: TGTGCCAGCACCGGGACCATTAACACTGAAGCTTTCTTT.